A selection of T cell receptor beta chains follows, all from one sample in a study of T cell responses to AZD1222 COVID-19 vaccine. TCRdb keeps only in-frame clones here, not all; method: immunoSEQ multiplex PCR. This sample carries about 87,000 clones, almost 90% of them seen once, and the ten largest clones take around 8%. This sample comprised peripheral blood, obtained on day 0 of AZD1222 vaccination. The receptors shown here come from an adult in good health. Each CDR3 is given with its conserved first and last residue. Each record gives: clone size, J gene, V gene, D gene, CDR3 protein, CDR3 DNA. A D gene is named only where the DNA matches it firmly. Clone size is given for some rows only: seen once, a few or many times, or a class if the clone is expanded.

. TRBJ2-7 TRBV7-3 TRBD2 CASSLTIAGGSYEQYF TGTGCCAGCAGCTTAACAATAGCGGGGGGTTCCTACGAGCAGTACTTC
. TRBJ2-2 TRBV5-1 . CASRLGTQGVGELFF TGCGCCAGCAGGCTGGGGACACAAGGGGTCGGGGAGCTGTTTTTT
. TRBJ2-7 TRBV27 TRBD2 CASSLSGLAGYEQYF TGTGCCAGCAGTTTATCTGGTCTAGCGGGATACGAGCAGTACTTC
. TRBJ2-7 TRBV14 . CASSHGYEQYF TGTGCCAGCAGCCATGGGTACGAGCAGTACTTC
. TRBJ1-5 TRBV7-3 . CASSQGRNQPQHF TGTGCCAGCAGTCAAGGGCGCAATCAGCCCCAGCATTTT
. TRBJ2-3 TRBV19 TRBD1 CASSISDRGWADTQYF TGTGCCAGTAGTATTTCCGACAGGGGGTGGGCAGATACGCAGTATTTT
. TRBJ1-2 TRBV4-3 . CASSQNWQLNYGYTF TGCGCCAGCAGCCAAAACTGGCAGTTGAACTATGGCTACACCTTC
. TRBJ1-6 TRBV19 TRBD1 CASSIPTGGDSPLHF TGTGCCAGTAGTATACCGACAGGGGGAGATTCACCCCTCCACTTT
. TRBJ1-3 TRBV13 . CASSLIGNSGNTIYF TGTGCCAGCAGCTTAATAGGGAACTCTGGAAACACCATATATTTT
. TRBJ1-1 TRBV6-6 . CASSYTHKEAEAFF TGTGCCAGCAGTTACACCCATAAGGAGGCTGAAGCTTTCTTT
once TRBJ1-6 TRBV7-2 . CASSSQGTPLHF TGTGCCAGCAGCTCACAGGGTACACCCCTCCACTTT
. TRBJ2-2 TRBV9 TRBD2 CASSVGASGGTGELFF TGTGCCAGCAGCGTAGGGGCTAGCGGGGGTACCGGGGAGCTGTTTTTT